This T cell receptor beta chain came from a study of T cell changes during pregnancy in multiple sclerosis. Some clones are missing from TCRdb's copy, which holds only in-frame ones; the method was immunoSEQ multiplex PCR. The sample lists 40,000 to 45,000 clones, 75% to 95% occurring once. Germline V gene lookup returns CDR1 SNHLY and CDR2 FYNNEI. This CDR3 has 15 residues. Unmatched junction bases numbered 7, after V lost 8 bases and J lost 3 bases. V usage is TRBV2 and J usage is TRBJ2-3, with 11 bases identical to TRBD2. The receptor was isolated from a female donor with multiple sclerosis, enrolled in a pregnancy study. Sequencing used CD4+ T cells from peripheral blood mononuclear cells, obtained before pregnancy. The CDR3 is CASGVSSGGTDTQYF. The CDR3 nucleotides are TGTGCCAGCGGCGTTTCTAGCGGGGGGACAGATACGCAGTATTTT.